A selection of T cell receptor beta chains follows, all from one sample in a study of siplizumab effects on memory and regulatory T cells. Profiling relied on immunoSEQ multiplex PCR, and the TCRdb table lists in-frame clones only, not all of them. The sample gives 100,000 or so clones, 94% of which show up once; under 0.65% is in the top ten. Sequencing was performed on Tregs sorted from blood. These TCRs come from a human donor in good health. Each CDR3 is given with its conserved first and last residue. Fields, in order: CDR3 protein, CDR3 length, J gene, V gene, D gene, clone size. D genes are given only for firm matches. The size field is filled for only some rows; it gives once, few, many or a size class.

CDR3aa: CASSAALAGGWRETQYF
len: 17
j_gene: TRBJ2-5
v_gene: TRBV9
d_gene: TRBD2
abundance: NA

CDR3aa: CASTSQPQHF
len: 10
j_gene: TRBJ1-5
v_gene: TRBV19
d_gene: NA
abundance: NA

CDR3aa: CASSSRGGRAYNEQFF
len: 16
j_gene: TRBJ2-1
v_gene: TRBV7-2
d_gene: TRBD2
abundance: NA

CDR3aa: CASSLRGGGGYTF
len: 13
j_gene: TRBJ1-2
v_gene: TRBV27
d_gene: NA
abundance: NA

CDR3aa: CASSSGQNQLGNTIYF
len: 16
j_gene: TRBJ1-3
v_gene: TRBV11-2
d_gene: TRBD1
abundance: once

CDR3aa: CASSGTGRVGNEQFF
len: 15
j_gene: TRBJ2-1
v_gene: TRBV5-1
d_gene: NA
abundance: NA

CDR3aa: CASSESLAGGIYNEQFF
len: 17
j_gene: TRBJ2-1
v_gene: TRBV2
d_gene: TRBD2
abundance: NA

CDR3aa: CASSLAGAGDTQYF
len: 14
j_gene: TRBJ2-3
v_gene: TRBV5-6
d_gene: NA
abundance: NA

CDR3aa: CASRPRGVGELFF
len: 13
j_gene: TRBJ2-2
v_gene: TRBV2
d_gene: NA
abundance: NA

CDR3aa: CASRRAGTDYGYTF
len: 14
j_gene: TRBJ1-2
v_gene: TRBV6-5
d_gene: TRBD1
abundance: NA

CDR3aa: CASSIVDEQYF
len: 11
j_gene: TRBJ2-7
v_gene: TRBV7-9
d_gene: NA
abundance: few

CDR3aa: CASSPATQYF
len: 10
j_gene: TRBJ2-3
v_gene: TRBV7-2
d_gene: NA
abundance: NA

CDR3aa: CASTRTDFYGYTF
len: 13
j_gene: TRBJ1-2
v_gene: TRBV19
d_gene: NA
abundance: NA

CDR3aa: CASRQGNTEAFF
len: 12
j_gene: TRBJ1-1
v_gene: TRBV6-1
d_gene: TRBD1
abundance: NA

CDR3aa: CASSLGGTVTGELFF
len: 15
j_gene: TRBJ2-2
v_gene: TRBV7-3
d_gene: TRBD1
abundance: NA

CDR3aa: CASSLGDRDTDTQYF
len: 15
j_gene: TRBJ2-3
v_gene: TRBV5-1
d_gene: TRBD1
abundance: NA

CDR3aa: CASRLTGDYGYTF
len: 13
j_gene: TRBJ1-2
v_gene: TRBV6-5
d_gene: TRBD1
abundance: once

CDR3aa: CSARDIEKLFF
len: 11
j_gene: TRBJ1-4
v_gene: TRBV20-1
d_gene: NA
abundance: NA

CDR3aa: CLPANAVGYTF
len: 11
j_gene: TRBJ1-2
v_gene: TRBV2
d_gene: NA
abundance: few

CDR3aa: CASSLTSGPTDTQYF
len: 15
j_gene: TRBJ2-3
v_gene: TRBV7-8
d_gene: NA
abundance: NA

CDR3aa: CASSGSGTGLYNEQFF
len: 16
j_gene: TRBJ2-1
v_gene: TRBV25-1
d_gene: TRBD1
abundance: NA

CDR3aa: CASSPQGINEKLFF
len: 14
j_gene: TRBJ1-4
v_gene: TRBV7-9
d_gene: NA
abundance: NA

CDR3aa: CASRRQGPNTEAFF
len: 14
j_gene: TRBJ1-1
v_gene: TRBV6-5
d_gene: TRBD1
abundance: NA

CDR3aa: CATSGRRPYEQYF
len: 13
j_gene: TRBJ2-7
v_gene: TRBV15
d_gene: NA
abundance: NA

CDR3aa: CASSRLLAANQPQHF
len: 15
j_gene: TRBJ1-5
v_gene: TRBV5-8
d_gene: NA
abundance: once

CDR3aa: CASSPIREPTNEKLFF
len: 16
j_gene: TRBJ1-4
v_gene: TRBV18
d_gene: NA
abundance: NA

CDR3aa: CASNAAGGPDTQYF
len: 14
j_gene: TRBJ2-3
v_gene: TRBV5-1
d_gene: TRBD2
abundance: NA

CDR3aa: CASSVEAGGTYGYTF
len: 15
j_gene: TRBJ1-2
v_gene: TRBV6-4
d_gene: TRBD1
abundance: NA

CDR3aa: CASSETSLLEQFF
len: 13
j_gene: TRBJ2-1
v_gene: TRBV11-2
d_gene: NA
abundance: NA

CDR3aa: CASRSDGGLSNTEAFF
len: 16
j_gene: TRBJ1-1
v_gene: TRBV25-1
d_gene: NA
abundance: NA

CDR3aa: CASSPGFGSYEQYF
len: 14
j_gene: TRBJ2-7
v_gene: TRBV9
d_gene: NA
abundance: NA

CDR3aa: CASSYEGQGYNEQFF
len: 15
j_gene: TRBJ2-1
v_gene: TRBV6-5
d_gene: TRBD1
abundance: NA